The clone carrying this TCR beta chain appeared a few times. Clones were sequenced by immunoSEQ multiplex PCR, and TCRdb holds only the in-frame ones, with some missing. The data hold about 480,000 clones, with approximately 90% observed a single time. The sample comes from a study of blood T cell repertoires in COVID-19. About the study: PBMCs, B-cell-depleted T cells, or T cells provided the cDNA or gDNA that made up the material.

In assigning cohorts, the study relied on participant-reported clinical history. Germline assignment: CDR1 SGHNT and CDR2 YENEEA. This CDR3 comprises 13 residues. V was cut by 5 bases and J by 6 bases, with 13 bases left in between. The TCR was taken from a middle-aged woman who had recovered from COVID-19. The source material was PBMCs or T cells enriched from blood (not recorded which). The chain links TRBV11-3 to TRBJ1-1, with D tentatively TRBD1 (6 bases). Here the CDR3 DNA reads TGTGCCAGCAGCAGGGGGTGGTTCCCTGAAGCTTTCTTT. Translating gives CASSRGWFPEAFF.